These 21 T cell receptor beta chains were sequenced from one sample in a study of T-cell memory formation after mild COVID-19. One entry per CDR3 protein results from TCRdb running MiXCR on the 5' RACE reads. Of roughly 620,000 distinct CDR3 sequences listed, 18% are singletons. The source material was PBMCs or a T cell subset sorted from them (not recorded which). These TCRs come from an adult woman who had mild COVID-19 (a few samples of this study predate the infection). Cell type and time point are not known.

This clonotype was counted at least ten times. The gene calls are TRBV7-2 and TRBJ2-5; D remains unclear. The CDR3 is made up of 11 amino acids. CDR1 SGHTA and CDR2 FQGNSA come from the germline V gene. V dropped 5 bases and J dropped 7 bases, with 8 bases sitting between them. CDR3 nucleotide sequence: TGTGCCAGCAGCCCCTCGGTGACCCAGTACTTC. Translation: CASSPSVTQYF.

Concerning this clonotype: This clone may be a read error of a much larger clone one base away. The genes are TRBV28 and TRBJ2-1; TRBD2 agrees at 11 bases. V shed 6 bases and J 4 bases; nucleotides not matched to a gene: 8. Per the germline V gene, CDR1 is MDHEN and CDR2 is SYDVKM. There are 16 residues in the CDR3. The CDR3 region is CASSFTGTSGYNEQFF. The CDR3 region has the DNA TGTGCCAGCAGCTTCACCGGGACTAGCGGTTACAATGAGCAGTTCTTC.

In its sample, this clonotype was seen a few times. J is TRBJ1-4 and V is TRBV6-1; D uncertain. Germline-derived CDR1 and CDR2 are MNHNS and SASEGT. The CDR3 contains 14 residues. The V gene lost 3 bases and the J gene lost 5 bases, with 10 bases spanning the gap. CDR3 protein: CASSERRWNEKLFF. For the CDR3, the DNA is TGTGCCAGCAGTGAGCGGCGATGGAATGAAAAACTGTTTTTT.

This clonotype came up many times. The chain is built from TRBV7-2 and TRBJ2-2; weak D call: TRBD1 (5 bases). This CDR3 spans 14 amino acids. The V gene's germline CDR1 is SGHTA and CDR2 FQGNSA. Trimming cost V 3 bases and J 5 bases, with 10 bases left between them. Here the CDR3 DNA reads TGTGCCAGCAGCTTGACAGTTAGTACCGGGGAGCTGTTTTTT. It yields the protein CASSLTVSTGELFF.

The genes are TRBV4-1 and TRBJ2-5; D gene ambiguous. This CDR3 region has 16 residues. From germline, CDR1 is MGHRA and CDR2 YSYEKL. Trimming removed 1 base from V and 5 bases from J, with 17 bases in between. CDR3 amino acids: CASSQVLVGHGETQYF. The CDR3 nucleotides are TGCGCCAGCAGCCAAGTACTCGTCGGGCACGGTGAGACCCAGTACTTC.

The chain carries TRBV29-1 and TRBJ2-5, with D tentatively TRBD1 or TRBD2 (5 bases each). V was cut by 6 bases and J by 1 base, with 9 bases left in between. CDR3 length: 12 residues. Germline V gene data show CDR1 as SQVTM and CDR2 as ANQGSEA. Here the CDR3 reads CSVEGPQETQYF. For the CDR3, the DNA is TGCAGCGTCGAGGGGCCCCAAGAGACCCAGTACTTC. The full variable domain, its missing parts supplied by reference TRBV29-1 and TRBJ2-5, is SAVISQKPSRDICQRGTSLTIQCQVDSQVTMMFWYRQQPGQSLTLIATANQGSEATYESGFVIDKFPISRPNLTFSTLTVSNMSPEDSSIYLCSVEGPQETQYFGPGTRLLVL.

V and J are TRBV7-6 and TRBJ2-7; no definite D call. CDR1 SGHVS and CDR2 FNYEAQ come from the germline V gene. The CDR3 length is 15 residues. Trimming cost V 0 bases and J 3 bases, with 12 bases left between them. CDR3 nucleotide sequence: TGTGCCAGCAGCTTAGCGAGAGAGGCTAGCTACGAGCAGTACTTC. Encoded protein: CASSLAREASYEQYF.

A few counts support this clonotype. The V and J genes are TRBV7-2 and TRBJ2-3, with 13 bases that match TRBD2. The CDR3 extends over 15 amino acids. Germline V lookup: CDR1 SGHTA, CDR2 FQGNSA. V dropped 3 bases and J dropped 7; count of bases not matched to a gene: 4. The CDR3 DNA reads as TGTGCCAGCAGCTTGCGACTAGCGGGGGGTAATACGCAGTATTTT. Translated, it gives CASSLRLAGGNTQYF.

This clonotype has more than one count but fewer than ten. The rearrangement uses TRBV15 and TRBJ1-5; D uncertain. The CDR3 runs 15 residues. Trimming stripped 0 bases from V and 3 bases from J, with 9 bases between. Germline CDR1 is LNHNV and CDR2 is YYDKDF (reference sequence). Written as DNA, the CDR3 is TGTGCCACCAGCAGAGATGTACAGATCAATCAGCCCCAGCATTTT. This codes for CATSRDVQINQPQHF. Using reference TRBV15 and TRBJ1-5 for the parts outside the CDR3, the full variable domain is DAMVIQNPRYQVTQFGKPVTLSCSQTLNHNVMYWYQQKSSQAPKLLFHYYDKDFNNEADTPDNFQSRRPNTSFCFLDIRSPGLGDTAMYLCATSRDVQINQPQHFGDGTRLSIL.

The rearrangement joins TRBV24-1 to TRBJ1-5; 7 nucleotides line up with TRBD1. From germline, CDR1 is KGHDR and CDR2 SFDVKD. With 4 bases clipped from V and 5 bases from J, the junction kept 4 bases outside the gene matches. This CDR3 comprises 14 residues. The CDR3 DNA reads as TGTGCCACCAGTGAGCCCACAGGGGATCAGCCCCAGCATTTT. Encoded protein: CATSEPTGDQPQHF.

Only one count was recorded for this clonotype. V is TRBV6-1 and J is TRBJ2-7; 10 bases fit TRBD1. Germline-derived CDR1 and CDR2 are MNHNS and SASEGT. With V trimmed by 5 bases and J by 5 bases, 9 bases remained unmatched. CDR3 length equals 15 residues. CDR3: CASSLDRGQINEQYF. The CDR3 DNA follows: TGTGCCAGCAGTTTAGACAGGGGGCAAATAAACGAGCAGTACTTC.

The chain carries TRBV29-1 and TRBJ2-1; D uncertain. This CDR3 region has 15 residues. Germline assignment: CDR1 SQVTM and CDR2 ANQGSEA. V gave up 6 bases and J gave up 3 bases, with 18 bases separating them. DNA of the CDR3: TGCAGCGTCCCGCTCGTTGATGTACTCTACAATGAGCAGTTCTTC. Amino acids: CSVPLVDVLYNEQFF.

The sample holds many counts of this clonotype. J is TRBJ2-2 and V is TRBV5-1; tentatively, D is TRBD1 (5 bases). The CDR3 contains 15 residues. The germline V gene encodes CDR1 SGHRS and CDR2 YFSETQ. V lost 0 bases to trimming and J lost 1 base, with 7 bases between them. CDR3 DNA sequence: TGCGCCAGCAGCTTGGGAGACAGGAACACCGGGGAGCTGTTTTTT. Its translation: CASSLGDRNTGELFF.

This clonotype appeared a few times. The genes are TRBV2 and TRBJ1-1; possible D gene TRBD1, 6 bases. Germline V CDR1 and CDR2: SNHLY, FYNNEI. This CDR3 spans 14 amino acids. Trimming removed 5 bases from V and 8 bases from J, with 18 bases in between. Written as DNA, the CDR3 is TGTGCCAGCAGTTCGGACAGCCGAGTGGGCGAAGCTTTCTTT. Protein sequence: CASSSDSRVGEAFF. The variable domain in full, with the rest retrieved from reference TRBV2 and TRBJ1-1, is EPEVTQTPSHQVTQMGQEVILRCVPISNHLYFYWYRQILGQKVEFLVSFYNNEISEKSEIFDDQFSVERPDGSNFTLKIRSTKLEDSAMYFCASSSDSRVGEAFFGQGTRLTVV.

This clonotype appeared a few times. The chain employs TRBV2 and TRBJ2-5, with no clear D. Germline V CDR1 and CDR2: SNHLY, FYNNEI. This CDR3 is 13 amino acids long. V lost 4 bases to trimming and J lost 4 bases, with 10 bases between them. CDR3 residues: CASSGERGETQYF. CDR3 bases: TGTGCCAGCAGTGGGGAAAGAGGAGAGACCCAGTACTTC.

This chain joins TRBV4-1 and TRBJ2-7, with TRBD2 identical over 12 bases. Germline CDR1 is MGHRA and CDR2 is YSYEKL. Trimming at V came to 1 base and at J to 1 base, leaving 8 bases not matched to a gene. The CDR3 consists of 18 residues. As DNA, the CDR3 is TGCGCCAGCAGCCAAGGGGCTAGCGGGAGGGCCGAATCCTACGAGCAGTACTTC. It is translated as CASSQGASGRAESYEQYF.

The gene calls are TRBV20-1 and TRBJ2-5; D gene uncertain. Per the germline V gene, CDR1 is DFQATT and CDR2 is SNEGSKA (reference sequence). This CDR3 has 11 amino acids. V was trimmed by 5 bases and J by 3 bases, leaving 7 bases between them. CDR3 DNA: TGCAGTGCTTTGGATAAAGAGACCCAGTACTTC. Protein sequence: CSALDKETQYF.

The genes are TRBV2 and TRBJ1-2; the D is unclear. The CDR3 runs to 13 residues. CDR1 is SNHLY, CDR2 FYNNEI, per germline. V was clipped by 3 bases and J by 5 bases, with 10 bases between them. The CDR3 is CASSEESLYGYTF. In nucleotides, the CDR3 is TGTGCCAGCAGTGAGGAAAGTCTATATGGCTACACCTTC.

CDR3 DNA: TGCAGCGTTAGACCACAGGGTTCCACCGGGGAGCTGTTTTTT. This encodes CSVRPQGSTGELFF. The rearrangement links TRBV29-1 to TRBJ2-2; TRBD1 might be the D (6 bases). In germline, CDR1 is SQVTM, CDR2 ANQGSEA. This CDR3 spans 14 amino acids. Deletions cut 5 bases from V and 4 bases from J, with 14 bases between.

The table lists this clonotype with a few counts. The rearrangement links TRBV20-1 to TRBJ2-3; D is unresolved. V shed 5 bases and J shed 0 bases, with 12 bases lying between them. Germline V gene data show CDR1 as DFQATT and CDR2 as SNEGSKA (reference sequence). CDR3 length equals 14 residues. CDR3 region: CSALDGFSTDTQYF. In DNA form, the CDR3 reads TGCAGTGCTCTCGATGGTTTTAGCACAGATACGCAGTATTTT.

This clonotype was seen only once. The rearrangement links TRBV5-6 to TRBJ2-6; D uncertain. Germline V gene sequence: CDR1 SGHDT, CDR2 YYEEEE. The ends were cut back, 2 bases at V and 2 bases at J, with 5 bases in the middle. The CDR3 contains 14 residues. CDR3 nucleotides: TGTGCCAGCAGCTTCTTTGCTGGGGCCAACGTCCTGACTTTC. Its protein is CASSFFAGANVLTF.